This TCR beta chain was recovered during a study of tumor-infiltrating lymphocytes in localized non-small cell lung cancer. Produced via immunoSEQ multiplex PCR; TCRdb's table is partial and in-frame only. This sample carries under 8,500 clones, 70% to 75% of them seen once, and the ten largest clones take approximately 15%. The germline CDR1 and CDR2 sequences are GTSNPN and SVGIG (reference sequence). The V gene end was trimmed by 0 bases and the J gene end by 11 bases; junction bases not matched to a gene: 13. The CDR3 loop spans 17 amino acids. Sequencing was carried out using lung tumor tissue. This chain connects TRBV30 to TRBJ1-6, with 10 bases that match TRBD1. The receptor was isolated from a human donor with non-small cell lung cancer. CDR3 sequence: CAWSVRTGGTSGTPLHF. The CDR3 DNA reads as TGTGCCTGGAGTGTACGGACAGGGGGTACATCCGGGACACCCCTCCACTTT.